This TCR beta chain emerged from a study of cytomegalovirus exposure and HLA in healthy donors. Use of 60 Vbeta and 13 Jbeta primers characterized the PCR. Libraries were prepared by immunoSEQ multiplex PCR; TCRdb keeps only in-frame clonotypes and omits some of them. This sample has more than 110,000 clones, with 75% to 80% found just once. The CDR3 totals 13 residues. Germline values: CDR1 LNHDA, CDR2 SQIVND (reference sequence). The germline V and J ends were trimmed by 9 bases and 0 bases, with 11 bases remaining between them. The TCR sequence derives from a man in his late teens or twenties in good health and CMV-seronegative. V usage is TRBV19 and J usage is TRBJ1-2; TRBD1 is a possible D gene (6 bases). Specimen: PBMCs. CDR3 DNA sequence: TGTGCCAGCGCGGACAGCGCTAACTATGGCTACACCTTC. It codes for CASADSANYGYTF.